These 5 T cell receptor beta chains originate from one sample sequenced in a study of immune characterization of retroperitoneal liposarcoma. TCRdb redid the calling of the PCR reads with MiXCR, one entry per CDR3 protein. The sample contains 10,000 or so distinct CDR3 sequences, about a quarter of which appear only once. The sample taken for sequencing was tumor tissue. These receptors originate from a male donor with retroperitoneal liposarcoma.

V gene TRBV6-6 combines with J gene TRBJ2-1; 7 bases fit TRBD2. Matching the DNA end better, TRBJ2-7 makes the J call doubtful. The CDR3 runs 15 residues. Germline CDR1 and CDR2: MNHNY and SVGAGI (reference sequence). The CDR3 DNA sequence: TGTGCCAGCAGTTACGTCGGGGGGACCTACAATGAGCAGTACTTC. It is translated as CASSYVGGTYNEQYF.

In its sample, this clonotype ranks as medium-sized. The chain combines TRBV7-6 with TRBJ2-1; 7 positions agree with TRBD2. The end of the DNA fits TRBJ2-7 better, so the J call may be wrong. The CDR3 is made up of 14 amino acids. Per the germline V gene, CDR1 is SGHVS and CDR2 is FNYEAQ. CDR3 protein: CASSLEGGSREQYF. The DNA of the CDR3 is TGTGCCAGCAGCTTAGAGGGCGGGAGCCGGGAGCAGTACTTC.

There are a few counts of this clonotype. The rearrangement uses TRBV11-2 and TRBJ2-1; TRBD2 matches 7 bases. Judging by the DNA end, TRBJ2-7 fits better; the J call may be wrong. The germline gives CDR1 SGHAT, CDR2 FQNNGV. CDR3 length: 13 amino acids. The CDR3 reads CASSLGEGSEQYF. CDR3 bases: TGTGCCAGCAGCTTAGGGGAGGGGAGTGAGCAGTACTTC.

The chain recombines TRBV27 with TRBJ2-1, with no clear D. The J call is uncertain, as TRBJ2-5 better fits the DNA end. The CDR3 loop spans 16 amino acids. Germline V CDR1 and CDR2: MNHEY, SMNVEV (reference sequence). The CDR3 nucleotides read TGTGCCAGCAGTTTATCCCCCGACACATCAAGTCAGACCCAGTACTTC. Protein product: CASSLSPDTSSQTQYF.

This chain uses TRBV4-1 with TRBJ2-1, with 7 nucleotides matching TRBD1. The J call may be incorrect, as the DNA end agrees better with TRBJ2-5. The CDR3 covers 15 residues. The germline V gene has CDR1 MGHRA and CDR2 YSYEKL. The CDR3 DNA sequence: TGCGCCAGCAGCCTTGAATGGGGACAGCAAGAGACCCAGTACTTC. Translation: CASSLEWGQQETQYF.